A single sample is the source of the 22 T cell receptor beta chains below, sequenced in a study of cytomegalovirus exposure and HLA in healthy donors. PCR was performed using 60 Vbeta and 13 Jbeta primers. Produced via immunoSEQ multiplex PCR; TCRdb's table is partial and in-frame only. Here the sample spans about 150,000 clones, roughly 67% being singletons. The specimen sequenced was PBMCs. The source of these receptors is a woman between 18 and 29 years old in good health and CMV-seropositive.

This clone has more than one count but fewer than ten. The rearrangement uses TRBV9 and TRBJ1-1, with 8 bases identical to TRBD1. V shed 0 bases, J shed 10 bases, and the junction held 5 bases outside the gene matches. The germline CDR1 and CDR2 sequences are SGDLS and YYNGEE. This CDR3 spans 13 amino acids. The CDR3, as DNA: TGTGCCAGCAGCGTAGGCGGCGGGACAGGAGCTTTCTTT. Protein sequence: CASSVGGGTGAFF.

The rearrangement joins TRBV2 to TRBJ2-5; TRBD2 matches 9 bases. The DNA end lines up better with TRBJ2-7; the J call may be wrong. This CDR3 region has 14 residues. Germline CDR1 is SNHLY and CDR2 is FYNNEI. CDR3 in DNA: TGTGCCAGCATTGGTAGCGGGGGCAACTACGAGCAGTACTTC. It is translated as CASIGSGGNYEQYF.

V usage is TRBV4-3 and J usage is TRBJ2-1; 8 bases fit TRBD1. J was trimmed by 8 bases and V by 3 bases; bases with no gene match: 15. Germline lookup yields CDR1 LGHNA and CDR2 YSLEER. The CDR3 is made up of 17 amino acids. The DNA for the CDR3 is TGCGCCAGCAGCCAGGGGATCGACAGGGGCGGGTCGGATGAGCAGTTCTTC. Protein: CASSQGIDRGGSDEQFF.

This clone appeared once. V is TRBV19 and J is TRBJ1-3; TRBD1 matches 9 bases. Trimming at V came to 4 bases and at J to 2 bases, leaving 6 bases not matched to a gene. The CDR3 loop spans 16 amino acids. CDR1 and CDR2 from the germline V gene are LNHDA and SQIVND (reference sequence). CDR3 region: CASSTGTGRTGNTIYF. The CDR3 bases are TGTGCCAGTAGTACAGGGACAGGGAGGACTGGAAACACCATATATTTT.

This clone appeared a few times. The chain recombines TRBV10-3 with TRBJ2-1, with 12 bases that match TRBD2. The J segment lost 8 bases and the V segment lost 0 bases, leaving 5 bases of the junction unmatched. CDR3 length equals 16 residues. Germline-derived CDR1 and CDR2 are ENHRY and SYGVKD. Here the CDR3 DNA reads TGTGCCATCAGTGAGTCGACTAGCGGGGGTATGGATGAGCAGTTCTTC. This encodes CAISESTSGGMDEQFF.

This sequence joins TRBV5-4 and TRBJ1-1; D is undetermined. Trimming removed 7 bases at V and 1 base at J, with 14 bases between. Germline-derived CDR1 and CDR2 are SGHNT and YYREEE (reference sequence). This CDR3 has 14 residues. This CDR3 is CASHPLTKNTEAFF. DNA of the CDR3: TGTGCCAGCCATCCCCTGACAAAGAACACTGAAGCTTTCTTT.

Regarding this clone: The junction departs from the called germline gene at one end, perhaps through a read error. The CDR3 region has the DNA TGTGCTAGCAGCTTAGTCCAGGGGATGGATAATTCACCCCTCCACTTT. This encodes CASSLVQGMDNSPLHF. The chain has TRBV7-7 and TRBJ1-6; D might be TRBD1 (6 bases). Germline V gene lookup returns CDR1 SSHAT and CDR2 FNYEAQ (reference sequence). The CDR3 has 16 residues. The full variable domain, rest sourced from reference TRBV7-7 and TRBJ1-6, is GAGVSQSPRYKVTKRGQDVTLRCDPISSHATLYWYQQALGQGPEFLTYFNYEAQPDKSGLPSDRFSAERPEGSISTLTIQRTEQRDSAMYRCASSLVQGMDNSPLHFGNGTRLTVT.

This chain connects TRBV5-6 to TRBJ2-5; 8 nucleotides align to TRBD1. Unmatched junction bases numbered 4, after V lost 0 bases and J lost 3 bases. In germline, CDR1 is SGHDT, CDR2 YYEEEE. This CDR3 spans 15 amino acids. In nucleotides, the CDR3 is TGTGCCAGCAGCTTGGTGCAGGGGGCGGAAGAGACCCAGTACTTC. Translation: CASSLVQGAEETQYF.

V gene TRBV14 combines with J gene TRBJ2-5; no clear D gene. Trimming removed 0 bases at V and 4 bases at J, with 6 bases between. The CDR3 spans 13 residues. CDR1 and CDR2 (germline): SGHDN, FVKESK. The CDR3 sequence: CASSQDPRETQYF. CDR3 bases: TGTGCCAGCAGCCAAGATCCCCGAGAGACCCAGTACTTC.

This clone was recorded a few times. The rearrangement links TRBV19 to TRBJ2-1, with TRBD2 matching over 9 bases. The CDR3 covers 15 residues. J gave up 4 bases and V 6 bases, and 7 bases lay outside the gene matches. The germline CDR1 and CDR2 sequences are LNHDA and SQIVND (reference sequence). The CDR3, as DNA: TGTGCCAGTAGCCACGGGACTAGCCTATACAATGAGCAGTTCTTC. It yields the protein CASSHGTSLYNEQFF.

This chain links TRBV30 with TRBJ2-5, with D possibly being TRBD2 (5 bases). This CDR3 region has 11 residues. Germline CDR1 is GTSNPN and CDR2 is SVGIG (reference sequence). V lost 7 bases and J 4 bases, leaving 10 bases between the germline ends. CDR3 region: CASGEGETQYF. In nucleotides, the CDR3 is TGTGCCTCCGGTGAGGGAGAGACCCAGTACTTC. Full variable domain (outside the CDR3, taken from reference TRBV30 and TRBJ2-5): SQTIHQWPATLVQPVGSPLSLECTVEGTSNPNLYWYRQAAGRGLQLLFYSVGIGQISSEVPQNLSASRPQDRQFILSSKKLLLSDSGFYLCASGEGETQYFGPGTRLLVL.

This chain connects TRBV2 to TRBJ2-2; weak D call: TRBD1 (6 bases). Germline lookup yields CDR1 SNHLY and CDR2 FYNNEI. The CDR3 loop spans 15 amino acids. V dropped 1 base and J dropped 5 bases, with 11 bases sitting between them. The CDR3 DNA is TGTGCCAGCAGTGAAGGTACAGGGTCGACCGGGGAGCTGTTTTTT. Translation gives CASSEGTGSTGELFF.

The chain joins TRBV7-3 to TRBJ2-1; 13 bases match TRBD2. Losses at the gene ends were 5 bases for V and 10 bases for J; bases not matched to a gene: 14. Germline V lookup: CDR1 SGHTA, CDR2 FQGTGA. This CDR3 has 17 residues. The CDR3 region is CASSITGTSGARGEQFF. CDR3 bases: TGTGCCAGCAGCATCACCGGGACTAGCGGGGCAAGGGGAGAGCAGTTCTTC.

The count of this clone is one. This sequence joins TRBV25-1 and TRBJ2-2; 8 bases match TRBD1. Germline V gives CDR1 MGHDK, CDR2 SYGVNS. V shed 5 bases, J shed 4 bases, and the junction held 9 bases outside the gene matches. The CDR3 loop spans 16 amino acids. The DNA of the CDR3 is TGTGCCAGCAGTTCCAGCAGGGGGCTGGGCACCGGGGAGCTGTTTTTT. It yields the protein CASSSSRGLGTGELFF.

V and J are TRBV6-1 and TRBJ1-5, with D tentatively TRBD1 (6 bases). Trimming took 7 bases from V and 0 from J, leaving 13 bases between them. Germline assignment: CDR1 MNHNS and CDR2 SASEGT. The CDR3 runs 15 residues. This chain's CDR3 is CASTGRDISNQPQHF. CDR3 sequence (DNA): TGTGCCAGCACCGGCCGGGACATTAGCAATCAGCCCCAGCATTTT.

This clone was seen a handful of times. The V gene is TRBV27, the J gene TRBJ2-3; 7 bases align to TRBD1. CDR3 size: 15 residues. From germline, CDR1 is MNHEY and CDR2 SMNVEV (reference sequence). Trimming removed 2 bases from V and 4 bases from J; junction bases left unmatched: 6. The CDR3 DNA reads TGTGCCAGCAGTTTAACAGGGGAAGGATCAGATACGCAGTATTTT. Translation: CASSLTGEGSDTQYF.

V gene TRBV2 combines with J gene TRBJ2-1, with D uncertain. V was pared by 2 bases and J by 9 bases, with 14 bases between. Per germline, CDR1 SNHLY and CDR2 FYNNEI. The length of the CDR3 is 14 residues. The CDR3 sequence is CASSEPPTVLEQFF. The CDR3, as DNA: TGTGCCAGCAGTGAACCTCCTACCGTCCTTGAGCAGTTCTTC.

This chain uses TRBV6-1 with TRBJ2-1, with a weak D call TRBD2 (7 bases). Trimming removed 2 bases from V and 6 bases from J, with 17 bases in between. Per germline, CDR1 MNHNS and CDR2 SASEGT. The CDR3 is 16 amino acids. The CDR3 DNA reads TGTGCCAGCAGTGAAAGGGGGGGAATTACCTCCAATGAGCAGTTCTTC. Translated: CASSERGGITSNEQFF.

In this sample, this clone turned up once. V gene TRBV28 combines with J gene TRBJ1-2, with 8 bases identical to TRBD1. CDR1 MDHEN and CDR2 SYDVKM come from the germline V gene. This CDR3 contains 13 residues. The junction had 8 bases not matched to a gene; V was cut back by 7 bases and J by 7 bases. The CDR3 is CASTPDRVGGYTF. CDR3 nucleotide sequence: TGTGCCAGCACCCCGGACAGGGTTGGTGGCTACACCTTC.

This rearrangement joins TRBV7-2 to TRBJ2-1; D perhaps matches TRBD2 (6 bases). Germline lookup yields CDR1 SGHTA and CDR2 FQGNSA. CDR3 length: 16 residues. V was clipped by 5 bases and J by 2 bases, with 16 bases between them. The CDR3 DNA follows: TGTGCCAGCAGCCGGGACTTCCCATTAACCTACAATGAGCAGTTCTTC. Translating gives CASSRDFPLTYNEQFF.

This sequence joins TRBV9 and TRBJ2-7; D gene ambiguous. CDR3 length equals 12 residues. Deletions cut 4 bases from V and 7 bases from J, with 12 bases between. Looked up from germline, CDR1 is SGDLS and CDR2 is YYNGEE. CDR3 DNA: TGTGCCAGCAGCCCCGGTGGTCAAGAGCAGTACTTC. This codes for CASSPGGQEQYF.

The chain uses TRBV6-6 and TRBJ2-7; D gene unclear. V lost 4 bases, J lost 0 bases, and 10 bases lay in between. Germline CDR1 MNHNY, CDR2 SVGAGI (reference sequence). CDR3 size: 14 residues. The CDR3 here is CASSLTDNSYEQYF. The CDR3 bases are TGTGCCAGCAGTTTAACAGATAACTCCTACGAGCAGTACTTC.